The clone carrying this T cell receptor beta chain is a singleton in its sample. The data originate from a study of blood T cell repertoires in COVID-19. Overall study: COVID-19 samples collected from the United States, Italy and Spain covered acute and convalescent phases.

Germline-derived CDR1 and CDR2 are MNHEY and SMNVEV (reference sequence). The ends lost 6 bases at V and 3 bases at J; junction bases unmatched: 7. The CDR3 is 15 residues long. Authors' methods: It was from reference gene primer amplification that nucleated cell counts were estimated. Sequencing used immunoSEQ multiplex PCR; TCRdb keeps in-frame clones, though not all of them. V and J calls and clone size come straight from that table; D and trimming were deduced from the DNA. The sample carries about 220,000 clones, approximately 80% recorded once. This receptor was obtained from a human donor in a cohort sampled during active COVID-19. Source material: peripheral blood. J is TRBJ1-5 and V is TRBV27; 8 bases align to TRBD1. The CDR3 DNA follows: TGTGCCAGCAGATCCGGACAGGGTTACAATCAGCCCCAGCATTTT. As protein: CASRSGQGYNQPQHF.